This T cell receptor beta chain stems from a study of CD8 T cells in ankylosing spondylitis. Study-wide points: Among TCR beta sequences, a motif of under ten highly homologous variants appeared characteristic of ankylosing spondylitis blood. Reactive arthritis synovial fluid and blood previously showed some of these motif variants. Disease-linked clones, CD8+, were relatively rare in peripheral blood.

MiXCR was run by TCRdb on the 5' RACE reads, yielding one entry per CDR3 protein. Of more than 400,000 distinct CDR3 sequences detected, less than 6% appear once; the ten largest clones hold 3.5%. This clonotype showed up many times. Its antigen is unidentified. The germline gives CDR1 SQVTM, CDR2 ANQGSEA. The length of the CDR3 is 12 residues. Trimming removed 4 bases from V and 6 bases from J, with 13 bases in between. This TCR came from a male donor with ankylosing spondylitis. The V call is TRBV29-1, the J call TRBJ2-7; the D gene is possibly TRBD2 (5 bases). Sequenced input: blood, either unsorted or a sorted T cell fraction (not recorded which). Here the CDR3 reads CSVVPGSGEQYF. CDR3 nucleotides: TGCAGCGTTGTACCGGGGAGTGGCGAGCAGTACTTC.